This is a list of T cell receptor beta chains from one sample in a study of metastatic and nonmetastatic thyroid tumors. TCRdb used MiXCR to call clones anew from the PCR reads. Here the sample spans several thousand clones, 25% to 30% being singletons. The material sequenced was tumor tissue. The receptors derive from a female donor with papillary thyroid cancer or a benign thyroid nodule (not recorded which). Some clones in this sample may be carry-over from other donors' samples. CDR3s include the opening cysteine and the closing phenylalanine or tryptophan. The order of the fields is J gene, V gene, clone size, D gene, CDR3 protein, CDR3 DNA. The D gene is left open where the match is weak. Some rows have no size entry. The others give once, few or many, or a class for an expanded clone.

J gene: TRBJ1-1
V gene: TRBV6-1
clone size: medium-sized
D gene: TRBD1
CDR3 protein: CASGQGFDTEAFF
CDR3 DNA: TGTGCCAGCGGACAGGGGTTCGACACTGAAGCTTTCTTT

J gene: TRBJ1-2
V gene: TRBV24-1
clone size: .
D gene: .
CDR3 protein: CATSGSGQNYGYTF
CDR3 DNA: TGTGCCACCAGTGGTTCCGGACAGAACTATGGCTACACCTTC

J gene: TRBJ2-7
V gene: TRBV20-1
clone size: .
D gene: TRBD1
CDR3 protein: CSANWKGASYEQYF
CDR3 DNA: TGCAGTGCCAACTGGAAGGGGGCCTCCTACGAGCAGTACTTC

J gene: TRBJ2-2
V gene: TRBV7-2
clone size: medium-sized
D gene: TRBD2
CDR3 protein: CASRRLATTGELFF
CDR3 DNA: TGTGCCAGCAGGCGACTAGCGACCACCGGGGAGCTGTTTTTT

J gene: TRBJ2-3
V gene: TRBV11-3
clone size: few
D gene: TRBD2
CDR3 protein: CASSPRTSFTDTQYF
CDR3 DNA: TGTGCCAGCAGCCCAAGGACTAGCTTCACAGATACGCAGTATTTT

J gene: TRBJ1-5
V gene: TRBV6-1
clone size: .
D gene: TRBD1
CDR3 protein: CASRLGQGSNQPQHF
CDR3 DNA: TGTGCCAGCAGACTGGGACAGGGCAGCAATCAGCCCCAGCATTTT

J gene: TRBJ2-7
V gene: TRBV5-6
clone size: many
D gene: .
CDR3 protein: CASSYSLTDYEQYF
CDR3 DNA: TGTGCCAGCAGCTACTCTCTGACAGACTACGAGCAGTACTTC

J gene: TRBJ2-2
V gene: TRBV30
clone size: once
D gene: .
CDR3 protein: CAWRREVGGNTGELFF
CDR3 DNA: TGTGCCTGGAGGAGGGAGGTGGGGGGGAACACCGGGGAGCTGTTTTTT

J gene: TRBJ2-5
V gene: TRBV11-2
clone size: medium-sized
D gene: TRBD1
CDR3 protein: CASSLRPGTGWETQYF
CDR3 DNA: TGTGCCAGCAGCTTACGTCCCGGGACAGGGTGGGAGACCCAGTACTTC

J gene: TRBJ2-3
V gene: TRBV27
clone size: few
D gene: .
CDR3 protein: CASSLQGTSTDTQYF
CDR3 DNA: TGTGCCAGCAGTTTACAGGGTACTAGCACAGATACGCAGTATTTT

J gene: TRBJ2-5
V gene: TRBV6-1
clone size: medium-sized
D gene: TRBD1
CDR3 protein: CASSQRTGGEETQYF
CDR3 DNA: TGTGCCAGCAGCCAAAGGACAGGGGGCGAGGAGACCCAGTACTTC

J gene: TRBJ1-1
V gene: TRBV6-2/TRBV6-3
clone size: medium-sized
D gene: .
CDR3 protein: CASSHGQNTEAFF
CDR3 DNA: TGTGCCAGCAGTCACGGACAGAACACTGAAGCTTTCTTT

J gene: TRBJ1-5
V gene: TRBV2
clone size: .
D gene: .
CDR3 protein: CASSEQTGGPRRPQHF
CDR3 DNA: TGTGCCAGCAGTGAACAGACAGGAGGGCCCCGGCGGCCCCAGCATTTT

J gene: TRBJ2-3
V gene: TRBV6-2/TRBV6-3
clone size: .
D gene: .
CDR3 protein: CASRTGTQYF
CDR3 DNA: TGTGCCAGCAGAACGGGTACGCAGTATTTT

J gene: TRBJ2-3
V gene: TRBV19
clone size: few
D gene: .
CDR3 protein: CASSIPRGGITDTQYF
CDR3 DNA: TGTGCCAGTAGTATCCCCCGAGGGGGGATCACAGATACGCAGTATTTT

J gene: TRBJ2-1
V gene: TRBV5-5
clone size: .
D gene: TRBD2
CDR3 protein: CASSGGLAGLNEQFF
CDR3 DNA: TGTGCCAGCAGCGGGGGACTAGCGGGACTCAATGAGCAGTTCTTC

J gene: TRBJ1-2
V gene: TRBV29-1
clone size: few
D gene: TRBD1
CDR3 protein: CSVCTGVVYGFTF
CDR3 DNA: TGCAGCGTTTGCACAGGGGTAGTCTATGGCTTCACCTTC

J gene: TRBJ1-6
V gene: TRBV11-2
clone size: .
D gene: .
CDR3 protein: CASSGRNSPLHF
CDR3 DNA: TGTGCCAGCAGCGGCCGGAATTCACCCCTCCACTTT

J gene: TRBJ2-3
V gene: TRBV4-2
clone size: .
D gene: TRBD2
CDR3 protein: CASSHSGTSGMDTQYF
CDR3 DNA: TGTGCCAGCAGCCATTCCGGGACTAGCGGGATGGATACGCAGTATTTT

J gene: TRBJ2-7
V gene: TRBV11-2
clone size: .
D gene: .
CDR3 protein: CASSSGAASSYEQYF
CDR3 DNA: TGTGCCAGCAGCTCAGGAGCAGCCAGCTCCTACGAGCAGTACTTC

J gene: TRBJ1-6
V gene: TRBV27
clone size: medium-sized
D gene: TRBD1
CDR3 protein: CASRKWDRENSPLHF
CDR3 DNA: TGTGCCAGCAGGAAATGGGACAGGGAAAATTCACCCCTCCACTTT

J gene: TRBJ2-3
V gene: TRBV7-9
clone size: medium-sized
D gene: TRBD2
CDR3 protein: CASSSLAGDTDTQYF
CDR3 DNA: TGTGCCAGCAGCTCCCTAGCGGGAGACACAGATACGCAGTATTTT

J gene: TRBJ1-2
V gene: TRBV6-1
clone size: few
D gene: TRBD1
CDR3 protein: CAVTTGEGGYTF
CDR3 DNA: TGTGCCGTGACGACAGGGGAGGGAGGCTACACCTTC

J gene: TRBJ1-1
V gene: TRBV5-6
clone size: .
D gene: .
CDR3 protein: CASGGGGLGITEAFF
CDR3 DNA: TGTGCCAGCGGGGGAGGGGGTCTGGGTATCACAGAAGCTTTCTTT

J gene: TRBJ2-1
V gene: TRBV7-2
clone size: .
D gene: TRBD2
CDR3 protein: CASSFTSGGGEQFF
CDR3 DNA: TGTGCCAGCAGCTTTACTAGCGGGGGCGGTGAGCAGTTCTTC

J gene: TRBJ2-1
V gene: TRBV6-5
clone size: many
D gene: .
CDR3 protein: CASSYRDYNEQFF
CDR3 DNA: TGTGCCAGCAGTTACCGGGACTACAATGAGCAGTTCTTC

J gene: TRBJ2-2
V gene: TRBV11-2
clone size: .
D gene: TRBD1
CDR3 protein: CASSSGQGGLTGELFF
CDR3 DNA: TGTGCCAGCAGCAGCGGACAGGGAGGTCTCACCGGGGAGCTGTTTTTT

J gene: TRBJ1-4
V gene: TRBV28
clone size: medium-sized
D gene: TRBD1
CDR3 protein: CASSLEQGVGEKLFF
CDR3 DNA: TGTGCCAGCAGTTTGGAACAGGGGGTAGGTGAAAAACTGTTTTTT

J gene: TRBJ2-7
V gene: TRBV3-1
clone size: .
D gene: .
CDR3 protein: CASSQALYSLSQYF
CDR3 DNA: TGTGCCAGCAGCCAAGCCCTCTATAGCCTTTCCCAGTACTTC

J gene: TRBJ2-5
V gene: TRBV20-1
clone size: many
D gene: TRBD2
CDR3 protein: CSAISGGFQETQYF
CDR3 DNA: TGCAGTGCAATCAGCGGGGGGTTCCAAGAGACCCAGTACTTC

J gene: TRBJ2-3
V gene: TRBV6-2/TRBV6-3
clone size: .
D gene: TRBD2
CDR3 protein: CASSYSWTSGYLSTDTQYF
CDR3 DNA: TGTGCCAGCAGTTACTCGTGGACTAGCGGATACCTTAGCACAGATACGCAGTATTTT

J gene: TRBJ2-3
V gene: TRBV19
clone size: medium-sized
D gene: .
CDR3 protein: CASSPRGGHVADTQYF
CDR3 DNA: TGTGCCAGTAGTCCTAGGGGGGGGCATGTTGCAGATACGCAGTATTTT